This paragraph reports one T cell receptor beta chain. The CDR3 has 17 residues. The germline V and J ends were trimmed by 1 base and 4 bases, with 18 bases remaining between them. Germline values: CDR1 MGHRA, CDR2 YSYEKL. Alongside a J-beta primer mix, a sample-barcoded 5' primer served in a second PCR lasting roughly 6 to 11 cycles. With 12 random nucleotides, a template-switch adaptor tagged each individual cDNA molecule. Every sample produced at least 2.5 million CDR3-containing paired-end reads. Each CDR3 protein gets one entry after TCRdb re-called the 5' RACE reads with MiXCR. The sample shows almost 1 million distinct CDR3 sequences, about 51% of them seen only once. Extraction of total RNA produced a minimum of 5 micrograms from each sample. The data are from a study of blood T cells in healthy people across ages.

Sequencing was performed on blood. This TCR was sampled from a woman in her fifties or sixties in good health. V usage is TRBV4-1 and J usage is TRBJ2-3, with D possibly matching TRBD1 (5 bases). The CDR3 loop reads CASSQARGKVKSDTQYF. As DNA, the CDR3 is TGCGCCAGCAGCCAAGCTAGGGGCAAAGTAAAATCAGATACGCAGTATTTT.